This is a list of T cell receptor beta chains from one sample in a study of blood T cell repertoires in COVID-19. Here immunoSEQ multiplex PCR was the method, and the copy in TCRdb shows in-frame clones only, minus some. Counted here are roughly 190,000 clones, around 86% occurring once; the ten biggest clones make up around 3.5%. Input material: peripheral blood. Source of these receptors: a man between 65 and 80 years old with acute or convalescent COVID-19. The CDR3 runs from the conserved cysteine through the conserved F or W. D genes are given only for firm matches. Rows give clone size only sometimes, using once, few, many, or a class for an expanded clone.

j_gene | v_gene | abundance | d_gene | CDR3aa | CDR3nt
TRBJ1-3 | TRBV2 | - | - | CASSEVLGNTIYF | TGTGCCAGCAGTGAAGTACTGGGAAACACCATATATTTT
TRBJ2-1 | TRBV5-4 | - | - | CASSLGRAYNEQFF | TGTGCCAGCAGCTTGGGCAGGGCTTACAATGAGCAGTTCTTC
TRBJ2-7 | TRBV5-1 | - | - | CASSPLTGDLNYEQYF | TGCGCCAGCAGCCCCCTGACAGGCGACCTAAATTACGAGCAGTACTTC
TRBJ1-6 | TRBV4-2 | - | - | CASSPPPRRGNSPLHF | TGTGCCAGCAGCCCCCCTCCTCGAAGGGGTAATTCACCCCTCCACTTT
TRBJ1-2 | TRBV18 | - | - | CASSPDIGGRTDGYTF | TGTGCCAGCTCACCAGATATCGGGGGGCGGACGGATGGCTACACCTTC
TRBJ1-2 | TRBV6-1 | - | - | CASSDWLGADYGYTF | TGTGCCAGCAGTGATTGGTTGGGGGCGGACTATGGCTACACCTTC
TRBJ1-2 | TRBV2 | - | - | CASKSEGSAGYTF | TGTGCCAGCAAAAGTGAGGGCTCAGCGGGCTACACCTTC
TRBJ2-7 | TRBV29-1 | - | TRBD2 | CSVGTTPQQYF | TGCAGCGTCGGGACTACCCCTCAGCAGTACTTC
TRBJ1-4 | TRBV29-1 | - | TRBD1 | CSVPGQFNEKLFF | TGCAGCGTGCCGGGACAGTTCAATGAAAAACTGTTTTTT
TRBJ2-5 | TRBV5-4 | once | TRBD1 | CASSLGQTVQETQYF | TGTGCCAGCAGCCTGGGACAGACTGTACAAGAGACCCAGTACTTC
TRBJ2-2 | TRBV6-5 | - | TRBD1 | CASIGTGGNTGELFF | TGTGCCAGCATCGGGACAGGGGGGAACACCGGGGAGCTGTTTTTT
TRBJ1-3 | TRBV11-2 | - | - | CASSLYPSDSGNTIYF | TGTGCCAGCAGCTTATACCCTAGTGACTCTGGAAACACCATATATTTT
TRBJ1-2 | TRBV7-9 | - | - | CASTIPDFGAEGYTF | TGTGCCAGCACGATCCCAGATTTTGGGGCAGAAGGCTACACCTTC
TRBJ1-4 | TRBV19 | - | - | CASSPTWTNEKLFF | TGTGCCAGTAGTCCCACTTGGACTAATGAAAAACTGTTTTTT
TRBJ2-3 | TRBV5-4 | - | - | CASSWDFDTDTQYF | TGTGCCAGCAGCTGGGACTTTGACACAGATACGCAGTATTTT
TRBJ2-7 | TRBV5-6 | - | - | CASSRPGTLTYEQYF | TGTGCCAGCAGTCGCCCCGGGACTTTAACCTACGAGCAGTACTTC
TRBJ1-3 | TRBV4-1 | - | - | CASSQGGNKGSTIYF | TGCGCCAGCAGCCAAGGAGGGAACAAGGGAAGCACCATATATTTT
TRBJ2-3 | TRBV13 | - | TRBD1 | CASSERGRDRGLSTDTQYF | TGTGCCAGCAGCGAGAGGGGCAGGGACAGGGGGCTAAGCACAGATACGCAGTATTTT
TRBJ2-5 | TRBV9 | - | TRBD2 | CASSVGLAYETQYF | TGTGCCAGCAGCGTAGGACTAGCGTATGAGACCCAGTACTTC
TRBJ2-1 | TRBV11-1 | - | - | CASSPTGKNEQFF | TGTGCCAGCAGCCCGACGGGGAAGAATGAGCAGTTCTTC
TRBJ2-1 | TRBV5-1 | - | TRBD1 | CASSPTLTGYNEQFF | TGCGCCAGCAGCCCAACCCTGACAGGGTATAATGAGCAGTTCTTC
TRBJ2-7 | TRBV11-2 | - | TRBD1 | CASSSTRQGDEQYF | TGTGCCAGCAGCTCTACAAGACAGGGTGACGAGCAGTACTTC
TRBJ1-2 | TRBV28 | - | - | CASTDSANYGYTF | TGTGCCAGCACGGACTCAGCTAACTATGGCTACACCTTC
TRBJ1-4 | TRBV4-1 | once | - | CASSRPGTTNEKLFF | TGCGCCAGCAGTCGACCAGGGACAACTAATGAAAAACTGTTTTTT
TRBJ1-6 | TRBV19 | - | - | CASNLRNSPLHF | TGTGCCAGTAACCTGAGGAATTCACCCCTCCACTTT
TRBJ1-5 | TRBV28 | - | - | CASTGTANQPQHF | TGTGCCAGCACCGGGACTGCGAATCAGCCCCAGCATTTT
TRBJ2-2 | TRBV11-3 | - | TRBD2 | CASSPRTSGGAGELFF | TGTGCCAGCAGCCCTCGGACTAGCGGGGGGGCTGGGGAGCTGTTTTTT
TRBJ2-7 | TRBV9 | - | TRBD1 | CASSEGPRQGGSYEQYF | TGTGCCAGCAGCGAGGGGCCTCGACAGGGTGGCTCCTACGAGCAGTACTTC
TRBJ1-5 | TRBV5-1 | - | TRBD1 | CASSLLGTGNNQPQHF | TGCGCCAGCAGCCTCCTGGGGACAGGGAACAATCAGCCCCAGCATTTT
TRBJ1-5 | TRBV19 | - | - | CASKEDLGPYQPQHF | TGTGCCAGTAAGGAAGACCTGGGGCCCTATCAGCCCCAGCATTTT
TRBJ1-5 | TRBV2 | - | - | CASSKGGYSNQPQHF | TGTGCCAGCAGTAAAGGAGGCTATAGCAATCAGCCCCAGCATTTT
TRBJ2-5 | TRBV18 | few | TRBD1 | CASSLPTGGAETQYF | TGTGCCAGCTCATTACCTACAGGGGGCGCGGAGACCCAGTACTTC
TRBJ2-5 | TRBV5-1 | once | TRBD1 | CASTLGQGLVETQYF | TGCGCCAGCACCCTGGGACAGGGTTTAGTGGAGACCCAGTACTTC
TRBJ1-2 | TRBV7-8 | - | TRBD1 | CASSLGTGGSGGYTF | TGTGCCAGCAGCCTGGGGACAGGGGGTTCGGGTGGCTACACCTTC
TRBJ2-7 | TRBV5-1 | - | - | CASSRDSYEQYF | TGCGCCAGCTCCAGGGATTCCTACGAGCAGTACTTC
TRBJ1-1 | TRBV2 | - | TRBD1 | CASMVRPGGTEAFF | TGTGCCAGCATGGTTCGGCCAGGGGGCACTGAAGCTTTCTTT
TRBJ2-3 | TRBV28 | - | - | CASSFEAPSMDTQYF | TGTGCCAGCAGTTTCGAGGCGCCCAGTATGGATACGCAGTATTTT
TRBJ1-2 | TRBV28 | few | - | CASSFPLDGYGYTF | TGTGCCAGCAGTTTTCCCCTAGATGGCTATGGCTACACCTTC
TRBJ1-2 | TRBV4-3 | - | TRBD1 | CASSHLQGNPPYGYTF | TGCGCCAGCAGCCACTTACAGGGGAATCCACCATATGGCTACACCTTC
TRBJ2-1 | TRBV6-2/TRBV6-3 | - | TRBD2 | CASSYIQREVDEQFF | TGTGCCAGCAGTTACATCCAGCGGGAGGTCGATGAGCAGTTCTTC
TRBJ1-2 | TRBV11-2 | once | - | CASSLVGTANYGYTF | TGTGCCAGCAGCTTAGTAGGAACAGCTAACTATGGCTACACCTTC
TRBJ1-2 | TRBV3-1/TRBV3-2 | once | TRBD1 | CASSRDRHGYTF | TGTGCCAGCAGCCGGGACAGACATGGCTACACCTTC
TRBJ2-3 | TRBV2 | - | - | CASSVGLSTDTQYF | TGTGCCAGCAGTGTGGGGCTAAGCACAGATACGCAGTATTTT
TRBJ2-1 | TRBV18 | - | TRBD2 | CASSPGTSGNNEQFF | TGTGCCAGCTCACCAGGGACTAGCGGGAACAATGAGCAGTTCTTC
TRBJ2-2 | TRBV5-1 | - | TRBD1 | CASSLGQGDTGELFF | TGCGCCAGCAGCTTGGGCCAGGGGGACACCGGGGAGCTGTTTTTT
TRBJ2-5 | TRBV6-5 | - | TRBD1 | CASSYSQGKEAETQYF | TGTGCCAGCAGTTACTCACAGGGGAAGGAGGCAGAGACCCAGTACTTC
TRBJ1-6 | TRBV16 | - | TRBD1 | CASRPLDRGNSPLHF | TGTGCCAGCAGGCCTCTCGACAGGGGCAACTCACCCCTCCACTTT
TRBJ2-2 | TRBV2 | - | - | CASGGASSGELFF | TGTGCCAGTGGAGGGGCTAGCAGCGGGGAGCTGTTTTTT
TRBJ2-1 | TRBV5-1 | - | - | CASSLGPTDRNEQFF | TGCGCCAGCAGCCTTGGACCTACAGACAGGAATGAGCAGTTCTTC
TRBJ1-2 | TRBV6-5 | - | - | CASTTRGRINYTF | TGTGCCAGCACGACGCGGGGGCGAATAAACTACACCTTC
TRBJ2-1 | TRBV12-1 | - | - | CASRSQQVSEQFF | TGTGCCAGCAGGTCTCAACAGGTAAGTGAGCAGTTCTTC
TRBJ2-7 | TRBV28 | once | TRBD1 | CASSLPGGGRQYF | TGTGCCAGCAGTTTGCCAGGGGGTGGAAGGCAGTACTTC